The 10 T cell receptor beta chains below were found in one sample sequenced in a study. MiXCR was run by TCRdb on the RT-PCR reads, yielding one entry per CDR3 protein. Of about 680,000 distinct CDR3 sequences listed, 11% to 15% are singletons. Sequences were obtained from memory CD4+ T cells from blood. These receptors were taken from a female donor in good health, serving as a healthy control.

This clonotype showed up many times. As the CDR3 is not closed by the conserved phenylalanine or tryptophan, this likely results from a read error. Because the CDR3's place on the DNA is in doubt, the DNA is left out and the CDR3 is given as listed by TCRdb. The V call is TRBV12-3 or TRBV12-4, the J call TRBJ2-1; TRBD2 was called by the table and not checked on the DNA. The length of the CDR3 is 13 amino acids, counting both ends. Here the CDR3 reads CASSLSGRVYEEI.

This clonotype was recorded many times. V is TRBV7-2 and J is TRBJ1-6; 7 nucleotides agree with TRBD1. This CDR3 region has 14 residues. V lost 5 bases and J lost 5; bases outside the gene matches: 3. From germline, CDR1 is SGHTA and CDR2 FQGNSA. CDR3 sequence (DNA): TGTGCCAGCAGCCGGGACAGAAATAATTCACCCCTCCACTTT. Its protein is CASSRDRNNSPLHF.

This clonotype was seen repeatedly, ten times or more. V usage is TRBV15 and J usage is TRBJ2-3, with no clear D. V lost 4 bases and J 4 bases, leaving 9 bases between the germline ends. Germline CDR1 reads LNHNV; CDR2 reads YYDKDF (reference sequence). The CDR3 consists of 13 residues. The CDR3 nucleotides are TGTGCCACCAGCATCCCGGGCGCAGATACGCAGTATTTT. It encodes CATSIPGADTQYF.

The V and J genes are TRBV5-5 and TRBJ1-2, with D uncertain. V was clipped by 0 bases and J by 8 bases, with 14 bases between them. Germline V gene data show CDR1 as SGHKS and CDR2 as YYEKEE (reference sequence). The CDR3 is 14 amino acids. The DNA for the CDR3 is TGTGCCAGCAGCTTGGAAATCTGGGAAGGCGGCTACACCTTC. It specifies CASSLEIWEGGYTF.

This sequence joins TRBV3-1 and TRBJ2-3; 9 bases fit TRBD1. Germline CDR1 reads LGHDT; CDR2 reads YNNKEL (reference sequence). The CDR3 sequence is 19 residues long. V shed 4 bases and J 2 bases; nucleotides not matched to a gene: 16. The chain's CDR3 is CASSLLGGQGGRYTDTQYF. The CDR3 DNA is TGTGCCAGCAGCCTGCTTGGGGGACAGGGAGGCCGATACACAGATACGCAGTATTTT.

The genes are TRBV5-5 and TRBJ1-1, with a possible D match to TRBD1 (5 bases). Trimming shortened V by 0 bases and J by 6 bases, and 18 bases separated the two germline ends. Per the germline V gene, CDR1 is SGHKS and CDR2 is YYEKEE (reference sequence). The CDR3 runs 16 residues. The CDR3 DNA reads TGTGCCAGCAGCTTGGCCTACGGGACGCAGTACGCTGAAGCTTTCTTT. Translation gives CASSLAYGTQYAEAFF. The whole variable domain, filled in from reference TRBV5-5 and TRBJ1-1, reads DAGVTQSPTHLIKTRGQQVTLRCSPISGHKSVSWYQQVLGQGPQFIFQYYEKEERGRGNFPDRFSARQFPNYSSELNVNALLLGDSALYLCASSLAYGTQYAEAFFGQGTRLTVV.

The sample holds a few counts of this clonotype. The V gene is TRBV27, the J gene TRBJ2-1; a weak D match, TRBD2 (6 bases). The CDR3 sequence is 15 residues long. CDR1 MNHEY and CDR2 SMNVEV come from the germline V gene (reference sequence). Trimming cost V 8 bases and J 0 bases, with 14 bases left between them. The CDR3 nucleotides read TGTGCCAGCTACGGACTACCTCCCTCCTACAATGAGCAGTTCTTC. Translated, it gives CASYGLPPSYNEQFF.

The table lists this clonotype with a few counts. This chain uses TRBV30 with TRBJ2-3, with 7 bases aligning to TRBD1. V gave up 3 bases and J gave up 7 bases; unmatched junction bases: 1. The length of the CDR3 is 11 residues. Germline values: CDR1 GTSNPN, CDR2 SVGIG (reference sequence). The DNA for the CDR3 is TGTGCCTGGAGGACAGGGTATACGCAGTATTTT. This codes for CAWRTGYTQYF.

CDR3 in DNA: TGCGCCAGCGGGAGGGATGACTATGGCTACACCTTC. As protein: CASGRDDYGYTF. The J gene is TRBJ1-2, the V gene TRBV5-1, with D uncertain. This CDR3 contains 12 residues. V lost 7 bases and J 3 bases, leaving 10 bases between the germline ends. Germline loops: CDR1 SGHRS, CDR2 YFSETQ.

The chain carries TRBV20-1 and TRBJ2-1, with TRBD2 identical over 8 bases. This CDR3 contains 18 residues. Germline CDR1 and CDR2: DFQATT and SNEGSKA (reference sequence). V trimming: 0 bases; J trimming: 0 bases; junction bases outside the gene matches: 10. CDR3 sequence: CSARDSRLAGFSYNEQFF. Here the CDR3 DNA reads TGCAGTGCTAGAGATTCTCGGCTAGCGGGTTTCTCCTACAATGAGCAGTTCTTC.